The sequence of this TCR beta chain was determined in a study of long-term antiretroviral therapy in people with HIV. Samples were assayed with immunoSEQ v3.0 at survey level. Libraries were prepared by immunoSEQ multiplex PCR; TCRdb keeps only in-frame clonotypes and omits some of them. The sample has more than 20,000 clones, approximately 80% seen once. The V and J ends lost 4 bases and 7 bases respectively, with 20 bases between them. Looked up from germline, CDR1 is SGHNT and CDR2 is YYREEE (reference sequence). CDR3 size: 15 residues. The J gene is TRBJ1-2, the V gene TRBV5-4; perhaps TRBD1 as D (6 bases). The specimen comprised unsorted PBMCs, sampled 0.5 years before starting antiretroviral therapy. This clonotype was obtained from a man aged 35-49 years with HIV. CDR3 region: CASSRDEGVGGGYTF. As DNA, the CDR3 is TGTGCCAGCAGCCGCGATGAGGGGGTAGGTGGTGGCTACACCTTC.